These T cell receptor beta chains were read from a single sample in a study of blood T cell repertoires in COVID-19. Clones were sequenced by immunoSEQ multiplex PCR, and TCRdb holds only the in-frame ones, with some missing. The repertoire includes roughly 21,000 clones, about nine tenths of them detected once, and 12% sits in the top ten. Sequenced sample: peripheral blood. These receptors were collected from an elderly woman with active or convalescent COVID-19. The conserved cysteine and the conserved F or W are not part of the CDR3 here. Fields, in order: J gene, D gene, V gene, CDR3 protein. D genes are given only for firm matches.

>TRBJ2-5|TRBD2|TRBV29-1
SVEKWKLAGGPLQETQY
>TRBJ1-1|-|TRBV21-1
ASSKALRDAGGTEAF
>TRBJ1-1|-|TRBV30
AWSVQVRAF
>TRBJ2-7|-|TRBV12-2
ASRPRAYEQY
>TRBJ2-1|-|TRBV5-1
ASSTPYNEQF
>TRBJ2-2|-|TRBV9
ASSVRGANTGELF
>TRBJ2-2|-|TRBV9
ASSVGGARHTGELF
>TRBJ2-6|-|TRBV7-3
ASSPHRGSGANVLT
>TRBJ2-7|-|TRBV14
ASSQIYGGALSYEQY
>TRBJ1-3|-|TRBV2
ASKRTELNTIY
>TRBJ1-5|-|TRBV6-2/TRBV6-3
ASSYRQGNQPQH
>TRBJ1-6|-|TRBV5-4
ASSLASTHSPLH
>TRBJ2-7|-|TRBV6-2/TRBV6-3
ASSYPGVAEQY
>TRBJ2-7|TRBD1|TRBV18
ASSPIPGTGGHEQY
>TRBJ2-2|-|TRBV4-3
ASSRGGSNTGELF
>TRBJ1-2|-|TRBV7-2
ASSSLDAGSYGYT
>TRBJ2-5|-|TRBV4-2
ASSQDRGLVGRETQY
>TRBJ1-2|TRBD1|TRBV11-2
ASRAGGAEYGYT
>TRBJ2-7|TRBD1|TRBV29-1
SVAAGTGGHEQY
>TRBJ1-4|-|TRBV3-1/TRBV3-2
ASSPPGGVVCNEKLF
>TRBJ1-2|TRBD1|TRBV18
ASSPPDRVAYGYT
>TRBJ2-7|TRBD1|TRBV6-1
ASSEMGQGYEQY
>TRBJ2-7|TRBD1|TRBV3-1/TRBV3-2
ASSLLAGGSYEQY
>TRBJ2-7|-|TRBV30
AWSYLEREQY
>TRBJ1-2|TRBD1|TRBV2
ASRKEKQGYGYT
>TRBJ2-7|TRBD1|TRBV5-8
ASSLWTGGIYEQY
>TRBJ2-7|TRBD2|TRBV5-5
ASNPWEGTYEQY
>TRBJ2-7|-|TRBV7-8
ASSTTQGGEQY
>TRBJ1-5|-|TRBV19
ASSIGAAGEGYQH
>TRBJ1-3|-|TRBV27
ASSSNRGNTIY
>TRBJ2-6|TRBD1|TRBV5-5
ASSLGQGATGANVLT
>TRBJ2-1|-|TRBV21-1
ASSLRLAGGPVNEQF
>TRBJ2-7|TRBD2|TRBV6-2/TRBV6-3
ASSYHLERGYDEQY
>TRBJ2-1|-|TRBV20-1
SAEPHNEQF
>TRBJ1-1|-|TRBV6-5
ASSLVRGTEAF
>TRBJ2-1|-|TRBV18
ASSQGTPQSSYNEQF